A single sample gave rise to the 12 T cell receptor beta chains below, sequenced in a study of blood T cell repertoires in COVID-19 (dated by TCRdb to 2018 to 2020). Libraries were constructed by the immunoSEQ multiplex PCR assay. The source is immuneACCESS, and TCRdb retained only in-frame sequences with V and J called. Part of the clones is not carried over; for the studies checked, unresolved V genes explain less than half of this, and the remainder is unexplained. The sample has approximately 190,000 clones on record, around 80% of them singletons. Jointly, the top ten make up roughly 14% of the sample. The sequenced sample was peripheral blood. The receptors derive from a man aged 30 to 45 with active or convalescent COVID-19.

The rearrangement uses TRBV3-1 (or the pseudogene TRBV3-2) and TRBJ2-2; possibly TRBD1 for D (6 bases). The length of the CDR3 is 16 residues. V was cut by 0 bases and J by 2 bases, with 10 bases left in between. Germline V lookup: CDR1 LGHDT, CDR2 YNNKEL (reference sequence). This CDR3 reads CASSQDHRVNTGELFF. In DNA, the CDR3 is TGTGCCAGCAGCCAAGATCACAGGGTTAACACCGGGGAGCTGTTTTTT.

The chain combines TRBV5-1 with TRBJ1-1, with D unclear. CDR3 length equals 13 residues. Germline V gives CDR1 SGHRS, CDR2 YFSETQ. Trimming left V 0 bases short and J 6 bases short, with 9 bases between. In nucleotides, the CDR3 is TGCGCCAGCAGCTTGGCTGGGCCATCTGAAGCTTTCTTT. Translation gives CASSLAGPSEAFF.

The chain has TRBV28 and TRBJ1-2; 8 nucleotides agree with TRBD1. The CDR3 is 14 amino acids. The germline V gene has CDR1 MDHEN and CDR2 SYDVKM. Germline trimming cut 7 bases from V and 4 bases from J; bases unmatched to any gene: 8. In DNA, the CDR3 is TGTGCCAGCACCGGTACCGGACAGGGCTATGGCTACACCTTC. Translated, it gives CASTGTGQGYGYTF.

The chain links TRBV30 to TRBJ1-3; the match to TRBD1 covers 7 bases. The CDR3 covers 14 residues. V lost 5 bases and J lost 2; bases outside the gene matches: 6. Germline CDR1 GTSNPN, CDR2 SVGIG (reference sequence). The CDR3 reads CAWGIQGAGNTIYF. Written as DNA, the CDR3 is TGTGCCTGGGGGATCCAGGGGGCTGGAAACACCATATATTTT.

V and J are TRBV27 and TRBJ2-7, with 7 bases identical to TRBD1. Germline V gene lookup returns CDR1 MNHEY and CDR2 SMNVEV (reference sequence). This CDR3 is built from 15 residues. Germline trimming cut 4 bases from V and 3 bases from J; bases unmatched to any gene: 9. CDR3 bases: TGTGCCAGCAGTTCGGACAGGCCCGGGGACTACGAGCAGTACTTC. The encoded protein is CASSSDRPGDYEQYF.

V usage is TRBV7-6 and J usage is TRBJ2-7, with 7 bases fitting TRBD1. Germline-derived CDR1 and CDR2 are SGHVS and FNYEAQ. The CDR3 is made up of 14 amino acids. The V segment lost 5 bases and the J segment 5 bases; nucleotides outside the gene matches: 9. CDR3 sequence: CASSPRQGGDEQYF. In DNA, the CDR3 is TGTGCCAGCAGCCCGCGACAGGGTGGCGACGAGCAGTACTTC.

Concerning this clone itself: Compared with germline, one end of the junction differs, possibly owing to a read error. The genes are TRBV7-7 and TRBJ2-2; D gene uncertain. Germline V gene sequence: CDR1 SSHAT, CDR2 FNYEAQ (reference sequence). CDR3 size: 15 residues. The CDR3, as DNA: TGTGCTAGCAGCTTAAATGACTTTAACACCGGGGAGCTGTTTTTT. Its translation: CASSLNDFNTGELFF.

The CDR3 is CASSDGTGGHNEQFF. CDR3 DNA sequence: TGTGCCAGCAGTGACGGGACAGGGGGCCACAATGAGCAGTTCTTC. The chain uses TRBV6-4 and TRBJ2-1; 12 nucleotides match TRBD1. This CDR3 contains 15 residues. Germline-derived CDR1 and CDR2 are MRHNA and SNTAGT. V lost 2 bases and J lost 5; bases outside the gene matches: 1.

The J gene is TRBJ2-5, the V gene TRBV10-3; 8 positions match TRBD2. V shed 0 bases and J 1 base; nucleotides not matched to a gene: 4. There are 16 residues in the CDR3. Germline CDR1 is ENHRY and CDR2 is SYGVKD. In DNA, the CDR3 is TGTGCCATCAGTGAGTCGACCGGGAGGGCCCAAGAGACCCAGTACTTC. Its protein product is CAISESTGRAQETQYF.

Only a few counts were recorded for this clone. This rearrangement joins TRBV19 to TRBJ2-1; 11 bases match TRBD2. Germline V gene lookup returns CDR1 LNHDA and CDR2 SQIVND (reference sequence). The CDR3 runs 14 residues. The V gene end was trimmed by 8 bases and the J gene end by 6 bases; junction bases not matched to a gene: 6. CDR3: CASRLAGLGNEQFF. Here the CDR3 DNA reads TGTGCCAGTCGACTAGCGGGACTCGGCAATGAGCAGTTCTTC.

The CDR3 nucleotides read TGTGCCAGCTCATCGGACAGTAACTATGGCTACACCTTC. Residues: CASSSDSNYGYTF. This sequence joins TRBV18 and TRBJ1-2; TRBD1 might be the D (6 bases). V was pared by 5 bases and J by 1 base, with 8 bases between. The CDR3 is made up of 13 amino acids. Germline V CDR1 and CDR2: KGHSH, LQKENI.

The chain has TRBV15 and TRBJ1-1, with D tentatively TRBD1 (5 bases). The CDR3 is 15 amino acids. Germline values: CDR1 LNHNV, CDR2 YYDKDF (reference sequence). Trimming took off 3 bases at V and 3 bases at J, with 14 bases between the two ends. CDR3 coding DNA: TGTGCCACCAGCAGGACGGGGGGAACCTACACTGAAGCTTTCTTT. The encoded protein is CATSRTGGTYTEAFF. Full variable domain (rest looked up from reference TRBV15 and TRBJ1-1): DAMVIQNPRYQVTQFGKPVTLSCSQTLNHNVMYWYQQKSSQAPKLLFHYYDKDFNNEADTPDNFQSRRPNTSFCFLDIRSPGLGDTAMYLCATSRTGGTYTEAFFGQGTRLTVV.